This T cell receptor beta chain derives from a study of cytomegalovirus exposure and HLA in healthy donors. To note about this clone: No antigen is known for it.

General study points: The authors enumerated around 150 TCR beta chains as linked to cytomegalovirus.

It was with 60 Vbeta and 13 Jbeta primers that the PCR ran. Sequencing used immunoSEQ multiplex PCR; TCRdb keeps in-frame clones, though not all of them. The data show some 150,000 clones, 79% seen once. Germline V gene data show CDR1 as MGHRA and CDR2 as YSYEKL. The CDR3 length is 14 residues. The J segment lost 9 bases and the V segment lost 2 bases, leaving 7 bases of the junction unmatched. This receptor was identified in a male donor in good health and CMV-seronegative. Specimen: PBMCs. This sequence joins TRBV4-1 and TRBJ2-1; the match to TRBD1 covers 7 bases. The CDR3 DNA follows: TGCGCCAGCAGCCAAAGGGACGCAGGGGGTGAGCAGTTCTTC. It encodes CASSQRDAGGEQFF.